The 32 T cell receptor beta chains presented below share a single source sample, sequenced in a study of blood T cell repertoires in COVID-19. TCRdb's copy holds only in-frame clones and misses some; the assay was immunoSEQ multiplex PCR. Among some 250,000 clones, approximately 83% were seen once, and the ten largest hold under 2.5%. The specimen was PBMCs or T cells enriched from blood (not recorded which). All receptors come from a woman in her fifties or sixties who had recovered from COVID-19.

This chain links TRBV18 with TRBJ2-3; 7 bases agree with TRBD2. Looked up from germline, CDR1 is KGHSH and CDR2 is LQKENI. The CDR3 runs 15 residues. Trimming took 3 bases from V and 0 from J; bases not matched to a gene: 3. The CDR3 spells CASSPWEGSTDTQYF. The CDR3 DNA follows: TGTGCCAGCTCACCCTGGGAGGGAAGCACAGATACGCAGTATTTT.

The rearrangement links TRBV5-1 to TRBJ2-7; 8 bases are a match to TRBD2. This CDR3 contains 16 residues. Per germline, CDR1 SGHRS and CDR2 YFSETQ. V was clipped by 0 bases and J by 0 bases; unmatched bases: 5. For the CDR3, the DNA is TGCGCCAGCAGCTTGGCAGTTAGCGGGACCTCCTACGAGCAGTACTTC. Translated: CASSLAVSGTSYEQYF. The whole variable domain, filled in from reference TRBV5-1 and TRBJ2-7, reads KAGVTQTPRYLIKTRGQQVTLSCSPISGHRSVSWYQQTPGQGLQFLFEYFSETQRNKGNFPGRFSGRQFSNSRSEMNVSTLELGDSALYLCASSLAVSGTSYEQYFGPGTRLTVT.

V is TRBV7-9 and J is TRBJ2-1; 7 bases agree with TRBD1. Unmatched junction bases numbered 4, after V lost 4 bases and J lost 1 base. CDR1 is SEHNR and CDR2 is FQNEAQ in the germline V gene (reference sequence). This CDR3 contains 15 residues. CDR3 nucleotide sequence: TGTGCCAGCAGCTCTGACAGGGTTTCCTACAATGAGCAGTTCTTC. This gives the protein CASSSDRVSYNEQFF. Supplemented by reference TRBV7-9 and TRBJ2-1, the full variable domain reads DTGVSQNPRHKITKRGQNVTFRCDPISEHNRLYWYRQTLGQGPEFLTYFQNEAQLEKSRLLSDRFSAERPKGSFSTLEIQRTEQGDSAMYLCASSSDRVSYNEQFFGPGTRLTVL.

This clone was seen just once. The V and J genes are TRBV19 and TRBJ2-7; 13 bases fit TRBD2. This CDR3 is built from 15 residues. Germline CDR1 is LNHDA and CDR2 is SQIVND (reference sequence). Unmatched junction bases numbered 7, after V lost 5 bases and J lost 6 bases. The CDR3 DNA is TGTGCCAGTAGTCCAGGACTAGCGGGAGATATCGAGCAGTACTTC. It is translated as CASSPGLAGDIEQYF.

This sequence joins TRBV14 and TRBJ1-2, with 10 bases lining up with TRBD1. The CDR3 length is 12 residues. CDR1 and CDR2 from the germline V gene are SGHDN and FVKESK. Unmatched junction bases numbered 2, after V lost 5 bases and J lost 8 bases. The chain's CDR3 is CASSGTGAGYTF. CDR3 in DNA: TGTGCCAGCAGCGGGACAGGGGCAGGCTACACCTTC.

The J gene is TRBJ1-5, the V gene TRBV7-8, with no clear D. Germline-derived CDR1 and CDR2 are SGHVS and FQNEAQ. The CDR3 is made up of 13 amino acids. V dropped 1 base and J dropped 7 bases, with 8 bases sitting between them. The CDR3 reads CASSLDLWQPQHF. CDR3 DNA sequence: TGTGCCAGCAGCTTAGACTTGTGGCAGCCCCAGCATTTT.

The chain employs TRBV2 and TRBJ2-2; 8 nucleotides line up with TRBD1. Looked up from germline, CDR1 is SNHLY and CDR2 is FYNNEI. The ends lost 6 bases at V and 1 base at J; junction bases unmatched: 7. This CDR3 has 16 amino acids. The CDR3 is CASRFSGTGNTGELFF. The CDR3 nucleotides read TGTGCCAGCAGGTTCTCCGGGACAGGGAACACCGGGGAGCTGTTTTTT.

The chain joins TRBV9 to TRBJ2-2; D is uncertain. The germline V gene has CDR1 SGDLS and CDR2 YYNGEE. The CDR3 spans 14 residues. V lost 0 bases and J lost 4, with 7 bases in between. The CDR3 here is CASSVEIGTGELFF. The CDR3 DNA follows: TGTGCCAGCAGCGTAGAAATCGGCACCGGGGAGCTGTTTTTT.

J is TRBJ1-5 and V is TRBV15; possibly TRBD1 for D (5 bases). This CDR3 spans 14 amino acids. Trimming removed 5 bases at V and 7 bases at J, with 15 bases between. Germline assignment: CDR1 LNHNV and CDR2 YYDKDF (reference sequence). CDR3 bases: TGTGCCACCAGCCCCGGGGCAGGGAGGCAGCCCCAGCATTTT. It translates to CATSPGAGRQPQHF.

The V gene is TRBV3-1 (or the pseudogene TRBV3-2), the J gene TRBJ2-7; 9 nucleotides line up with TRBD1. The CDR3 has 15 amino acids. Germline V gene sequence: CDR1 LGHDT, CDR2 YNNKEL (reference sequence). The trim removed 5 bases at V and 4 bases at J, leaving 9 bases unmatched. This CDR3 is CASSSMDRGVYEQYF. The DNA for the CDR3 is TGTGCCAGCAGCTCTATGGACAGGGGAGTATACGAGCAGTACTTC.

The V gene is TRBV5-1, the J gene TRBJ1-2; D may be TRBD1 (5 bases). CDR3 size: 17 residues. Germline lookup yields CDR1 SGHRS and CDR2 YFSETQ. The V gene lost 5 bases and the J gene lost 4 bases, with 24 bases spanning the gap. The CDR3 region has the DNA TGCGCCAGCAGACTGGGGGGATCGAGCCGAACCCCCTATGGCTACACCTTC. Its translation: CASRLGGSSRTPYGYTF.

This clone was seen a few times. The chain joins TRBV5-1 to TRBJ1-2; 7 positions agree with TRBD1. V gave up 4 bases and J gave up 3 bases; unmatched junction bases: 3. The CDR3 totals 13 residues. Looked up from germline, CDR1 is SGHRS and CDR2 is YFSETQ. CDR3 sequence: CASSRTGDYGYTF. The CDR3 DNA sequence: TGCGCCAGCAGCCGTACAGGGGACTATGGCTACACCTTC.

This CDR3 reads CASSAGHGSFEAFF. In nucleotides, the CDR3 is TGTGCCAGCAGTGCGGGACATGGATCTTTTGAAGCTTTCTTT. V is TRBV2 and J is TRBJ1-1; D might be TRBD1 (6 bases). The CDR3 has 14 residues. Germline CDR1 reads SNHLY; CDR2 reads FYNNEI. The V and J ends lost 4 bases and 7 bases respectively, with 16 bases between them.

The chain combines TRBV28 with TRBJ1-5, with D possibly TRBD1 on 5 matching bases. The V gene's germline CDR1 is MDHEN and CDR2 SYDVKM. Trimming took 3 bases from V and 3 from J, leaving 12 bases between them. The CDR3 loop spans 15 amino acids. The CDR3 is CASSFPGEANQPQHF. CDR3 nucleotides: TGTGCCAGCAGTTTTCCGGGGGAGGCCAATCAGCCCCAGCATTTT. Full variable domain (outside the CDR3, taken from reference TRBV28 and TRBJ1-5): DVKVTQSSRYLVKRTGEKVFLECVQDMDHENMFWYRQDPGLGLRLIYFSYDVKMKEKGDIPEGYSVSREKKERFSLILESASTNQTSMYLCASSFPGEANQPQHFGDGTRLSIL.

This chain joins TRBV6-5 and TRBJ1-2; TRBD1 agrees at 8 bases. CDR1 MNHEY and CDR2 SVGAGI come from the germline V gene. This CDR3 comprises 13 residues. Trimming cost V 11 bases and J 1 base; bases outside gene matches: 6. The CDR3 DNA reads TGTGCCTTAGGGGACAGGTTTAACTATGGCTACACCTTC. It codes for CALGDRFNYGYTF.

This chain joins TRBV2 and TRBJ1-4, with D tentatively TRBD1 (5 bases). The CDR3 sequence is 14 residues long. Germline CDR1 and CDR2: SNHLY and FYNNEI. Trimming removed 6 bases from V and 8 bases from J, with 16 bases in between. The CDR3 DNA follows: TGTGCCAGCAGGGTACAGGTGGTCGGAGAAAAACTGTTTTTT. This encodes CASRVQVVGEKLFF.

The CDR3 DNA is TGTGCCATCAGTGGGACTAGCGGGAGGGGCCCCGGGGAGCTGTTTTTT. This translates into CAISGTSGRGPGELFF. This chain links TRBV10-3 with TRBJ2-2; TRBD2 aligns across 15 bases. V shed 4 bases and J 6 bases; nucleotides not matched to a gene: 3. Germline CDR1 and CDR2: ENHRY and SYGVKD. This CDR3 comprises 16 residues.

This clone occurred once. CDR3 bases: TGTGCCAGCAGCCCGGGGGCGGGAGGGCCCTCCTACGAGCAGTACTTC. Translation: CASSPGAGGPSYEQYF. The chain is built from TRBV3-1 (or the pseudogene TRBV3-2) and TRBJ2-7, with TRBD2 identical over 9 bases. The CDR3 totals 16 residues. Germline CDR1 is LGHDT and CDR2 is YNNKEL (reference sequence). V shed 4 bases and J 0 bases; nucleotides not matched to a gene: 7.

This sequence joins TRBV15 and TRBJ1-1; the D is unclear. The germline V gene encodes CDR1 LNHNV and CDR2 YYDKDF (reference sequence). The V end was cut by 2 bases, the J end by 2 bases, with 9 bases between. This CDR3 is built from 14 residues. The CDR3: CATSRLTDNTEAFF. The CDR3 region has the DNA TGTGCCACCAGCAGACTTACAGATAACACTGAAGCTTTCTTT.

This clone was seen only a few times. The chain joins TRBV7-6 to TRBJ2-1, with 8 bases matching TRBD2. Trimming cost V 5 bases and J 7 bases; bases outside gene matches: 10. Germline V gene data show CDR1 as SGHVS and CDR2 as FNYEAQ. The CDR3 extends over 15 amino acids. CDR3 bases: TGTGCCAGCAGCCCCAGCGGGAGCTATAGAAATGAGCAGTTCTTC. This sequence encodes CASSPSGSYRNEQFF. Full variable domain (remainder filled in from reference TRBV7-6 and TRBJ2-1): GAGVSQSPRYKVTKRGQDVALRCDPISGHVSLYWYRQALGQGPEFLTYFNYEAQQDKSGLPNDRFSAERPEGSISTLTIQRTEQRDSAMYRCASSPSGSYRNEQFFGPGTRLTVL.

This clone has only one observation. The CDR3 nucleotides read TGTGCCACCAGTGATTTTCGGGACAGGGGTTTCTACGAGCAGTACTTC. Amino acids: CATSDFRDRGFYEQYF. The chain links TRBV24-1 to TRBJ2-7; 10 bases fit TRBD1. After removal of 1 base from V and 3 bases from J, the junction contained 5 bases not matched to a gene. This CDR3 is 16 amino acids long. Germline assignment: CDR1 KGHDR and CDR2 SFDVKD.

The CDR3 bases are TGTGCCAGCAGGTCGGGACTCTCCACAGATACGCAGTATTTT. Protein sequence: CASRSGLSTDTQYF. The chain is built from TRBV2 and TRBJ2-3, with a possible D match to TRBD2 (6 bases). Trimming removed 6 bases from V and 2 bases from J, with 12 bases in between. CDR1 is SNHLY and CDR2 is FYNNEI in the germline V gene. The CDR3 sequence is 14 residues long.

The CDR3 reads CASSNLSVLTKNIQYF. The CDR3 DNA follows: TGTGCCAGCTCAAACCTTAGCGTTCTAACCAAAAACATTCAGTACTTC. This rearrangement joins TRBV7-8 to TRBJ2-4; TRBD2 might be the D (5 bases). The CDR3 spans 16 residues. Germline CDR1 is SGHVS and CDR2 is FQNEAQ. Between the trimmed V and J ends, which lost 8 bases and 2 bases, there was a span of 19 bases.

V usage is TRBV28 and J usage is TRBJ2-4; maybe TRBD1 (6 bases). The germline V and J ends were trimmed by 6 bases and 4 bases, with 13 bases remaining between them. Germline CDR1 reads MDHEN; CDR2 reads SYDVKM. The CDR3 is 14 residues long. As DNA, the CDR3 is TGTGCCAGCAGGGAAACAGGGTTTAAAAACATTCAGTACTTC. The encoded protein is CASRETGFKNIQYF.

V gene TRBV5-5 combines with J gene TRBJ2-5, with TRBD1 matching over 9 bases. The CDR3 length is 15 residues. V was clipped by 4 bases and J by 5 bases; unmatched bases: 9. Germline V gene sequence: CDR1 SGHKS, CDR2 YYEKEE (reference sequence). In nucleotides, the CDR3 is TGTGCCAGCAGCGAAAGGGACAGGGAGGTGGAGACCCAGTACTTC. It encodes CASSERDREVETQYF.

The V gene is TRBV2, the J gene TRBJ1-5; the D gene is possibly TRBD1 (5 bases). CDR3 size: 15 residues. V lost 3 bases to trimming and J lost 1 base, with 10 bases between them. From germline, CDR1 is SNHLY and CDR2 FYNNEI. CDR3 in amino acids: CASSETASSNQPQHF. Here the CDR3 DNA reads TGTGCCAGCAGTGAGACAGCATCAAGCAATCAGCCCCAGCATTTT.

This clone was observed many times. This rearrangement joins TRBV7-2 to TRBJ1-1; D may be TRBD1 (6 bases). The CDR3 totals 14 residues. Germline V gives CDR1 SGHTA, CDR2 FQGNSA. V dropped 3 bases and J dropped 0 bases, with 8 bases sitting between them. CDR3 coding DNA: TGTGCCAGCAGCTTTGGACAGATGAACACTGAAGCTTTCTTT. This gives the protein CASSFGQMNTEAFF.

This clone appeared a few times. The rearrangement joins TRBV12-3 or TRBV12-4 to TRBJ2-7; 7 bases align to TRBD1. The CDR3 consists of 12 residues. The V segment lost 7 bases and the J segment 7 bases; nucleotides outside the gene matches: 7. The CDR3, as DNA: TGTGCCAGCAAACAGGGGACGGGGGAGCAGTACTTC. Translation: CASKQGTGEQYF.

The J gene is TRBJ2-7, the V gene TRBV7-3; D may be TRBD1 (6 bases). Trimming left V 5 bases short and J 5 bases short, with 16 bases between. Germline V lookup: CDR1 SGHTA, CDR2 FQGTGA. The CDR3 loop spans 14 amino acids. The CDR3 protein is CASSRGRGGDEQYF. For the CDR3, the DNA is TGTGCCAGCAGCCGAGGCAGGGGTGGCGACGAGCAGTACTTC.

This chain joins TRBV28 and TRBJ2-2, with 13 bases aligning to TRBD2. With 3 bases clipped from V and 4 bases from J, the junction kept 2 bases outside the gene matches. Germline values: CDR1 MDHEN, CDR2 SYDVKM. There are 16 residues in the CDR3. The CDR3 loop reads CASSFGLAGATGELFF. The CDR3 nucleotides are TGTGCCAGCAGTTTCGGACTAGCGGGAGCCACCGGGGAGCTGTTTTTT.

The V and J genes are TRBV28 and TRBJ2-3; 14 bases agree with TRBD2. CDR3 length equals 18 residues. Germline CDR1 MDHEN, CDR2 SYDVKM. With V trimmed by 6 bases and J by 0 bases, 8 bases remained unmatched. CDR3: CASRTSGRATRSTDTQYF. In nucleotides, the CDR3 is TGTGCCAGCAGGACTAGCGGGAGGGCCACGCGCAGCACAGATACGCAGTATTTT.

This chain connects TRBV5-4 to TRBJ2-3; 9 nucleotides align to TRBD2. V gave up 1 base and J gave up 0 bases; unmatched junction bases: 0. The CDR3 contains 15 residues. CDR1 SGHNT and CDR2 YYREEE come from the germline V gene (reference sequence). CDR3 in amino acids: CASSLTSGSTDTQYF. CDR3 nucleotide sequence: TGTGCCAGCAGCTTGACTAGCGGGAGCACAGATACGCAGTATTTT.